The clone carrying this TCR beta chain was detected many times. The antigen is not known. This sample was included in a study of T cells in Graves' hyperthyroidism and ophthalmopathy. The CDR3 regions of TCR beta were amplified from RNA transcripts. An initial round of RT-PCR targeting the TCR CDR3 relied on the HTBI primer set. TCRdb used MiXCR to reprocess the multiplex PCR reads, holding one entry per CDR3 protein. Among 400,000 to 600,000 distinct CDR3 sequences, about 20% were seen once, and the ten largest hold less than 30%. General study points: Blood samples included most of the expanded thyroid clonotypes exceeding 0.001.

V dropped 4 bases and J dropped 2 bases, with 27 bases sitting between them. In germline, CDR1 is MNHEY, CDR2 SVGAGI. The CDR3 sequence is 21 residues long. The receptor was derived from a man aged 18 to 29 with Graves' hyperthyroidism. The chain employs TRBV6-5 and TRBJ2-6, with TRBD1 as a possible D gene (6 bases). The sequencing input was blood. CDR3 sequence reads: CASSSGTRTGWSLAGANVLTF. The CDR3 coding sequence is TGTGCCAGCAGTTCCGGGACAAGGACCGGATGGAGTTTGGCTGGGGCCAACGTCCTGACTTTC.